The clone carrying this T cell receptor beta chain was found a few times. The antigen remains undetermined. This record comes from a study of identical twins. Unique molecular identifiers were in the cDNA, with template-switch universal primer binding. TCRdb independently ran MiXCR on the 5' RACE reads; one entry per CDR3 protein. The data hold about 900,000 distinct CDR3 sequences, with over 9% observed a single time. Study-level points and caveats: Conclusions were drawn cross-sectionally by statistical analysis, without following the same donors. Excess sharing between twins was weaker in beta out-of-frame sequences. The abundant beta clonotypes from cord blood had fewer insertions, and memory repertoires had none of this.

The germline V gene encodes CDR1 MNHEY and CDR2 SVGAGI. V lost 0 bases and J lost 1, with 5 bases in between. This CDR3 is built from 14 residues. The same sample was also studied in work on yellow fever vaccine responses in identical twins.

The TCR originated in a woman younger than 30 in good health. The gene calls are TRBV6-5 and TRBJ2-3; the D is unclear. The specimen sequenced was PBMCs. CDR3 amino acids: CASSYSPRTDTQYF. The CDR3 DNA reads as TGTGCCAGCAGTTACTCCCCCCGCACAGATACGCAGTATTTT.